The clone carrying this T cell receptor (beta chain) was counted ten times or more. Its target is not known. This sample is drawn from a study of post-analysis software for immune sequencing data. Turning to the study itself: As for disease course, relapsing-remitting, secondary progressive and progressive-relapsing multiple sclerosis were all included.

This CDR3 is 13 amino acids long. Trimming took 5 bases from V and 2 from J, leaving 10 bases between them. Germline loops: CDR1 MNHEY, CDR2 SVGEGT. Findings and limits, study-wide: Compared with controls, patients showed significantly lower normalized Chao1 diversity. Those samples that were prepared in the same batch co-clustered strongly by F measure. TRBV5-6, TRBV5-1 and TRBV20-1 belonged to a set of roughly five TRBV segments that were more frequent in patients than controls.

Unique molecular identifiers were present in the TCR beta cDNA libraries. Input populations of 1 to 10 million T cells gave rise to around 480,000 cDNA molecules. One entry per CDR3 protein results from TCRdb running MiXCR on the PCR reads. The sample yields approximately 260,000 distinct CDR3 sequences, about 38% seen once. This clonotype was sampled from a girl aged 10 to 17 with multiple sclerosis. Sequenced input: blood. This chain links TRBV6-2 or TRBV6-3 with TRBJ2-7; tentative D call: TRBD2 (5 bases). CDR3 nucleotides: TGTGCCAGCAGTGGAGGCTTCACCTACGAGCAGTACTTC. Translated, it gives CASSGGFTYEQYF.